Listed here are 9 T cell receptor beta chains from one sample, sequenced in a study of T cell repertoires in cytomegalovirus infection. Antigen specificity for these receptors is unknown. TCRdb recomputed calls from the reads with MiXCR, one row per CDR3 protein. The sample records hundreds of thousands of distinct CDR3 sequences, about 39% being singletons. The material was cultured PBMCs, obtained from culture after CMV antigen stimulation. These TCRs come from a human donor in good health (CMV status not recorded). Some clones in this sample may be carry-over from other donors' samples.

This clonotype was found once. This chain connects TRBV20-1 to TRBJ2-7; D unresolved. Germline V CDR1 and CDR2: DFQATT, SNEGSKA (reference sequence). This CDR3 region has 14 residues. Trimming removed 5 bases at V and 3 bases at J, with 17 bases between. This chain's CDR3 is CSAPPPGLSYEQYF. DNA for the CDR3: TGCAGTGCTCCCCCCCCGGGTTTGAGCTACGAGCAGTACTTC.

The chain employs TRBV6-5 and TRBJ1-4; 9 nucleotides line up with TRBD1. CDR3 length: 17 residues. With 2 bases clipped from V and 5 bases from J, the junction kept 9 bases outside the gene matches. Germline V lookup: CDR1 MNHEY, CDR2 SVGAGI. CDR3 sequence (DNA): TGTGCCAGCAGTTACAAGCCGGGACAGGGCCGGAATGAAAAACTGTTTTTT. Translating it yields CASSYKPGQGRNEKLFF.

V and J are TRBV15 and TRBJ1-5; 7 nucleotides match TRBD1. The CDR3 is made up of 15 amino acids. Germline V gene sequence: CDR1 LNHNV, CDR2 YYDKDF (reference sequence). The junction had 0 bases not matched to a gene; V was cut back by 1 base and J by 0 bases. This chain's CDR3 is CATSRGQGSNQPQHF. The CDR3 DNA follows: TGTGCCACCAGCAGAGGACAGGGTAGCAATCAGCCCCAGCATTTT.

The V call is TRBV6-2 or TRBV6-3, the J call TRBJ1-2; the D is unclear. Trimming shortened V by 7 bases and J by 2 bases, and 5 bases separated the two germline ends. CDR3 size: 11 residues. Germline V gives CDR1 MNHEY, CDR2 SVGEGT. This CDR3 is CASKENYGYTF. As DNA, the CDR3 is TGTGCCAGCAAGGAGAACTATGGCTACACCTTC.

CDR3 DNA sequence: TGCAGTGCTCCTGTAGCGGGAGAGACCCAGTACTTC. Translating it yields CSAPVAGETQYF. The chain links TRBV20-1 to TRBJ2-5, with 7 nucleotides matching TRBD2. Unmatched junction bases numbered 4, after V lost 5 bases and J lost 4 bases. The CDR3 covers 12 residues. Germline values: CDR1 DFQATT, CDR2 SNEGSKA (reference sequence).

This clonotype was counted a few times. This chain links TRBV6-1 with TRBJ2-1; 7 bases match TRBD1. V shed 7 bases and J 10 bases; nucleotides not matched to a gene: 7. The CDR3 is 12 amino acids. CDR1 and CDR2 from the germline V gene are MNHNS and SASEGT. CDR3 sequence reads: CASNLQGYEQFF. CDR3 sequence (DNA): TGTGCCAGCAACTTACAGGGGTACGAGCAGTTCTTC.

The CDR3 loop reads CSVAASGDYNEQFF. CDR3 in DNA: TGCAGCGTTGCCGCTAGCGGGGACTACAATGAGCAGTTCTTC. V usage is TRBV29-1 and J usage is TRBJ2-1; 9 positions agree with TRBD2. J was trimmed by 3 bases and V by 4 bases; bases with no gene match: 4. Germline V gene data show CDR1 as SQVTM and CDR2 as ANQGSEA. The CDR3 totals 14 residues.

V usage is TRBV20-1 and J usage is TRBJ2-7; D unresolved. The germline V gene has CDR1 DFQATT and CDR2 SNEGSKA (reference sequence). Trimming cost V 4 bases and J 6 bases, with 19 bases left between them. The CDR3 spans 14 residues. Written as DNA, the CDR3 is TGCAGTGCTACCAAGCTAACCCGAGGATCCGAGCAGTACTTC. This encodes CSATKLTRGSEQYF.

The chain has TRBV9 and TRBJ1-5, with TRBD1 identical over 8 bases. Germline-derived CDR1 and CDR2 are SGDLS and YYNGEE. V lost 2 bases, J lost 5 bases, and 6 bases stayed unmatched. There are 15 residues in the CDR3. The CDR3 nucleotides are TGTGCCAGCAGCGTTGGGGGGACAGGCGATCAGCCCCAGCATTTT. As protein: CASSVGGTGDQPQHF. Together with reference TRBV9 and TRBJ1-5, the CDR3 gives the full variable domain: DSGVTQTPKHLITATGQRVTLRCSPRSGDLSVYWYQQSLDQGLQFLIQYYNGEERAKGNILERFSAQQFPDLHSELNLSSLELGDSALYFCASSVGGTGDQPQHFGDGTRLSIL.